The 2 T cell receptor beta chains below come from one sample, sequenced in a study of control samples from healthy donors and cancer patients. The table came from immunoSEQ multiplex PCR; TCRdb's copy has only in-frame clones and leaves some out. The sample consists of about 86,000 clones, 93% of them appearing once. The sample comprised blood. The source is a woman aged 30 to 39 in good health.

The chain recombines TRBV6-5 with TRBJ1-1; D not resolved. The length of the CDR3 is 15 residues. CDR1 MNHEY and CDR2 SVGAGI come from the germline V gene. Trimming left V 6 bases short and J 9 bases short, with 23 bases between. The CDR3 nucleotides are TGTGCCAGCAGGTCCACCGTTACGGCACGGACTAAAGCTTTCTTT. Translating it yields CASRSTVTARTKAFF.

J is TRBJ1-2 and V is TRBV6-5, with TRBD1 identical over 7 bases. The CDR3 sequence is 15 residues long. Germline trimming cut 0 bases from V and 8 bases from J; bases unmatched to any gene: 9. Germline V lookup: CDR1 MNHEY, CDR2 SVGAGI. The CDR3 here is CASSYSGRGTRGYTF. DNA of the CDR3: TGTGCCAGCAGTTACTCGGGCAGGGGGACTAGAGGCTACACCTTC.